This T cell receptor (beta chain) comes out of a study of regulatory T cells in long-lasting Graves disease. Points from the study as a whole: Having few samples may have compromised the accuracy. Persistent disease exhibited a predilection for TRBV28, TRBJ1-2 and TRBJ2-5.

There are many counts of this clonotype. Antigen: not known. Losses at the gene ends were 4 bases for V and 3 bases for J; bases not matched to a gene: 4. CDR3 length: 14 residues. The germline CDR1 and CDR2 sequences are KGHDR and SFDVKD. Time point specified: newly diagnosed GD, antithyroid drugs for less than 3 months. Preparation of the TCR library used RNA extracted from PBMCs. Graves' disease diagnoses followed American Thyroid Association guidelines. Building the TCR beta libraries relied on iRepertoire HTBI primers, and CDR3 regions underwent Arm-PCR. MiXCR, applied by TCRdb to the multiplex PCR reads, yields one record per CDR3 protein. The repertoire holds about 500,000 distinct CDR3 sequences, with 9.5% to 15% as singletons. This sample also appeared in a second study, on T cells in Graves' hyperthyroidism and ophthalmopathy.

This sample comprised peripheral blood mononuclear cells (PBMCs), obtained at new diagnosis, from a patient treated with antithyroid drugs. The TCR sequence derives from a woman aged 25 to 39 with Graves disease. This rearrangement joins TRBV24-1 to TRBJ2-5; TRBD1 agrees at 7 bases. CDR3 region: CATSDRTGEETQYF. The CDR3 DNA is TGTGCCACCAGTGACCGAACAGGGGAAGAGACCCAGTACTTC.